These T cell receptor beta chains were read from a single sample in a study of beta chain features in type 1 diabetes. TCRdb's copy holds only in-frame clones and misses some; the assay was immunoSEQ multiplex PCR. The sample yields 600,000 to 700,000 clones, around 12% seen once. Sequenced: naive CD4+ T cells from blood. The source is a young man with type 1 diabetes. The CDR3 runs from the conserved cysteine through the conserved F or W. D genes are given only for firm matches. Rows give clone size only sometimes, using once, few, many, or a class for an expanded clone.

D: TRBD2
J: TRBJ2-3
size: few
V: TRBV7-2
DNA: TGTGCCAGCAGCTTAGTCCCAGCGGGGGGCGGAACAGATACGCAGTATTTT
CDR3: CASSLVPAGGGTDTQYF

D: .
J: TRBJ1-5
size: few
V: TRBV18
DNA: TGTGCCAGCTCACTTTCGAGGGGGTCCAATCAGCCCCAGCATTTT
CDR3: CASSLSRGSNQPQHF

D: TRBD1
J: TRBJ2-2
size: .
V: TRBV2
DNA: TGTGCCAGCAGTTTCATGGACAGGAGATCGAACACCGGGGAGCTGTTTTTT
CDR3: CASSFMDRRSNTGELFF

D: .
J: TRBJ2-7
size: few
V: TRBV7-9
DNA: TGTGCCAGCAGCCGAGGGAACCCCTACGAGCAGTACTTC
CDR3: CASSRGNPYEQYF

D: .
J: TRBJ2-3
size: .
V: TRBV4-3
DNA: TGCGCCAGCAGCCAAGAGATGCAGGCCTCCACAGATACGCAGTATTTT
CDR3: CASSQEMQASTDTQYF

D: .
J: TRBJ1-5
size: .
V: TRBV30
DNA: TGTGCCTGGAGTGTTGGCTCAATAGGCCAGCCCCAGCATTTT
CDR3: CAWSVGSIGQPQHF

D: TRBD1
J: TRBJ2-6
size: .
V: TRBV2
DNA: TGTGCCAGCAGGGAGACAGGGCGTGGGGCCAACGTCCTGACTTTC
CDR3: CASRETGRGANVLTF

D: .
J: TRBJ2-5
size: few
V: TRBV7-2
DNA: TGTGCCAGCAGCTTAGGACTTCTCAGAGAGACCCAGTACTTC
CDR3: CASSLGLLRETQYF

D: TRBD1
J: TRBJ2-7
size: .
V: TRBV6-5
DNA: TGTGCCAGCAAATTCGGGACAGGGTTGCTGTACGAGCAGTACTTC
CDR3: CASKFGTGLLYEQYF

D: TRBD1
J: TRBJ2-5
size: .
V: TRBV25-1
DNA: TGTGCCAGCAGTGAATTGACAGGGGTCCAAGAGACCCAGTACTTC
CDR3: CASSELTGVQETQYF

D: .
J: TRBJ2-2
size: few
V: TRBV7-8
DNA: TGTGCCAGCAGCTTAGGGGTTGAACAGGGCGAGGCCGGGGAGCTGTTTTTT
CDR3: CASSLGVEQGEAGELFF

D: TRBD1
J: TRBJ1-6
size: few
V: TRBV10-3
DNA: TGTGCCATCAGACCAGGGACAGACTCCTATAATTCACCCCTCCACTTT
CDR3: CAIRPGTDSYNSPLHF

D: .
J: TRBJ2-2
size: .
V: TRBV5-1
DNA: TGCGCCAGCAGCTTGGAGAAACAGACCGGGGAGCTGTTTTTT
CDR3: CASSLEKQTGELFF

D: .
J: TRBJ1-3
size: few
V: TRBV15
DNA: TGTGCCACCAGCAGCCACAGGTTCAGTGGAAACACCATATATTTT
CDR3: CATSSHRFSGNTIYF

D: .
J: TRBJ1-6
size: once
V: TRBV9
DNA: TGTGCCAGCAGCGGGTCCGGAGACAGTAAATCTCCTTCACCCCTCCACTTT
CDR3: CASSGSGDSKSPSPLHF

D: .
J: TRBJ2-3
size: .
V: TRBV19
DNA: TGTGCCAGTAGTAATGGGGTTCCCACAGATACGCAGTATTTT
CDR3: CASSNGVPTDTQYF

D: TRBD1
J: TRBJ2-7
size: .
V: TRBV7-9
DNA: TGTGCCAGCAGCCCTATGACAGGGAGTCACGAGCAGTACTTC
CDR3: CASSPMTGSHEQYF

D: TRBD1
J: TRBJ1-2
size: .
V: TRBV29-1
DNA: TGCAGCGTTAGGGACAGCTCCTATGGCTACACCTTC
CDR3: CSVRDSSYGYTF

D: .
J: TRBJ2-1
size: .
V: TRBV14
DNA: TGTGCCAGCAGCCAAGATCCTAGGTTTGAGCAGTTCTTC
CDR3: CASSQDPRFEQFF